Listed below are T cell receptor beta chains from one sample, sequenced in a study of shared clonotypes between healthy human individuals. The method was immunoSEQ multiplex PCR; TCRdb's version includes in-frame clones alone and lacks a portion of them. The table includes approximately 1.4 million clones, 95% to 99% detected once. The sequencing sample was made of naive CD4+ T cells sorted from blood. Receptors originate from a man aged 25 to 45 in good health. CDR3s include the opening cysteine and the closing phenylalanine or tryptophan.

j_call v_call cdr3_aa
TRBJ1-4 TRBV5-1 CASSLAARATNEKLFF
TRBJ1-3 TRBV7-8 CASSLAGPDSGNTIYF
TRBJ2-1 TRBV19 CASSISLAGYNEQFF
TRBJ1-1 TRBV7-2 CASSPHPGRNTEAFF
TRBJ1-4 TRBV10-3 CAISDLGFPLFF
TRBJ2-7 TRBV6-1 CATGGETVYEQYF
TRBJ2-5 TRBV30 CAWSPKGAGVGETQYF
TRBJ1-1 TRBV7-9 CASSFGRGRTEAFF
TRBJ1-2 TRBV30 CAWRPMPVDYGYTF
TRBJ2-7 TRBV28 CASRVRDSESYEQYF
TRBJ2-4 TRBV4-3 CASSQNFGIAKNIQYF
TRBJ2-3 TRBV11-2 CASSLGSGTGTDTQYF
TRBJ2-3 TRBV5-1 CASSLDRTSTDTQYF
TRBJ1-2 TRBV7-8 CASSPRGGPGYGYTF
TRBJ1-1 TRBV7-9 CASSKTQGETEAFF
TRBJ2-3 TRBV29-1 CSLTSGHTDTQYF
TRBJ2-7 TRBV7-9 CASSLPGDSYEQYF
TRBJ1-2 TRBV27 CASSLFRGNYGYTF
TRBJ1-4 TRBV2 CASSGRGATNEKLFF
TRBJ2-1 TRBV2 CASRPLAGGYNEQFF
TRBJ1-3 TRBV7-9 CASSSQVTSGNTIYF
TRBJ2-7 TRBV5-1 CASSLGTGFYEQYF
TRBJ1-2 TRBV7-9 CASSFDRDSGYTF
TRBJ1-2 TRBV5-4 CASSPRPDRGADYTF
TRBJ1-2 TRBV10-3 CAISEPMEGYGYTF
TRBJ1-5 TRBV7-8 CASSPDGQYQPQHF
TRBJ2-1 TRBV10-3 CAIRGLAGEGDEQFF